This T cell receptor beta chain emerged from a study of post-analysis software for immune sequencing data. The study's findings and limits: When compared against controls, multiple sclerosis patients showed significantly lower normalized Chao1 diversity.

Unique molecular identifiers were present in the TCR beta cDNA libraries. The T cell input of about 0.95 to 11 million gave 400,000 to 500,000 cDNA molecules. TCRdb recomputed calls from the PCR reads with MiXCR, one row per CDR3 protein. The sample has a few hundred thousand distinct CDR3 sequences, less than 40% seen once. Concerning this clonotype itself: As yet, its antigen is unknown. A much larger clonotype is one base distant, so this may be a read error.

The sequenced sample was blood. This receptor was obtained from a girl aged 5 to 17 with multiple sclerosis.

The CDR3: CASSDVGYEQYF. CDR3 coding DNA: TGTGCCAGCAGTGATGTGGGCTACGAGCAGTACTTC. V usage is TRBV6-1 and J usage is TRBJ2-7; no reliable D call. This CDR3 region has 12 residues. The V end lost 3 bases, the J end lost 3 bases, and 6 bases lay between the germline ends. Germline values: CDR1 MNHNS, CDR2 SASEGT.